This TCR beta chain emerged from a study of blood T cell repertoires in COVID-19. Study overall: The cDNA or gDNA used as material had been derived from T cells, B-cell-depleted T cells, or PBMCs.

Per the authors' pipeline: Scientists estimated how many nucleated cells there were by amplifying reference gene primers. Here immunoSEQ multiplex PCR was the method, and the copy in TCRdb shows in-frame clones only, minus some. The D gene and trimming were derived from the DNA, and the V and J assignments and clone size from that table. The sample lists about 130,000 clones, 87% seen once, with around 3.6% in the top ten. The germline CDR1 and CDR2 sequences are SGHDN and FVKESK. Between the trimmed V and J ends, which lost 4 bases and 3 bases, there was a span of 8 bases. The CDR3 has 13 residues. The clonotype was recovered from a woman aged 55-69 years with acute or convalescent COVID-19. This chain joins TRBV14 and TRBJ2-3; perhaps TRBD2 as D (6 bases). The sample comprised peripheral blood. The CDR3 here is CASSPTSTDTQYF. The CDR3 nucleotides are TGTGCCAGCAGCCCGACTAGTACAGATACGCAGTATTTT.